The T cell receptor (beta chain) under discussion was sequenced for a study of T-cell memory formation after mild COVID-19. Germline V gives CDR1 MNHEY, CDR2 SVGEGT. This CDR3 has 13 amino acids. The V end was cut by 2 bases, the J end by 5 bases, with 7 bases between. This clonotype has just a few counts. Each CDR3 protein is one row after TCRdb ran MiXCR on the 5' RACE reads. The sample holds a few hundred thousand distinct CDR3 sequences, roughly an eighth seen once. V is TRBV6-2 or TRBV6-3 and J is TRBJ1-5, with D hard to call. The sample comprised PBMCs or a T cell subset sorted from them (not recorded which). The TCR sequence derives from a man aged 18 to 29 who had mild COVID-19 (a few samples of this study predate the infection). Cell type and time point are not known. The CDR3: CASSYGRDQPQHF. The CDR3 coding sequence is TGTGCCAGCAGTTACGGGAGGGATCAGCCCCAGCATTTT.